This T cell receptor (beta chain) came from a study of TIL therapy for anti-PD-1-resistant metastatic lung cancer. Overall study context: Most patients had lung adenocarcinoma. Median tumor mutation burden was 1.5 mutations per megabase. Points from the study as a whole: Patients were highly selected, enriched for treatment-naive, never-smoker and oncogene-addicted cases. The baseline peripheral repertoire was partially replaced by infused TIL clonotypes that later decayed.

To note about this clone: The antigen remains unidentified.

The time point here: pre-treatment sample, taken before nivolumab and TIL therapy. The libraries were made with immunoSEQ v3. TCRdb's table, derived via immunoSEQ multiplex PCR, lists solely in-frame clones and lacks some. The table shows 15,000 to 20,000 clones, with 80% to 90% occurring only once. CDR3 length: 17 residues. Trimming stripped 0 bases from V and 0 bases from J, with 11 bases between. Germline V gene data show CDR1 as LGHNA and CDR2 as YSLEER. Sequencing used blood, obtained at baseline. This sequence joins TRBV4-3 and TRBJ2-2, with D perhaps matching TRBD2 (5 bases). This sequence originates from a person aged 30 to 80 with non-small cell lung cancer. The CDR3 sequence: CASSQEGRLSNTGELFF. The CDR3 DNA reads TGCGCCAGCAGCCAAGAAGGCCGACTATCGAACACCGGGGAGCTGTTTTTT.